This TCR beta chain originates from a study of shared clonotypes between healthy human individuals. Study-level results: Larger estimated richness was generally recorded for naive subsets relative to memory subsets. The rarefaction results pointed to incomplete sorted-subset sequencing despite large depth.

TCRdb keeps only in-frame clones here, not all; method: immunoSEQ multiplex PCR. Of about 1.1 million clones listed, about 84% are singletons. Trimming pared 5 bases from V and 2 bases from J, leaving 10 bases between. This CDR3 has 13 amino acids. Germline CDR1 SEHNR, CDR2 FQNEAQ (reference sequence). To note about this clone: Its target is not known. Other DNA sequences in this sample translate to the same CDR3.

Source material: memory CD4+ T cells from PBMCs. Subset meaning: CD45RA-negative fraction. The origin of this receptor is a young man in good health. Some clones in this sample may be carry-over from other donors' samples. The chain couples TRBV7-9 to TRBJ2-7; no definite D call. CDR3 nucleotides: TGTGCCAGCAGCCTCACTGGGACCTACGAGCAGTACTTC. It codes for CASSLTGTYEQYF.